This T cell receptor (beta chain) comes out of a study of monozygotic twins with inflammatory bowel disease. TCRdb processed the 5' RACE reads again and assigns one entry to each CDR3 protein, with no DNA. Its clone listing holds more than 85,000 distinct CDR3 sequences. Germline CDR1 is SQVTM and CDR2 is ANQGSEA. CDR3 length: 14 residues. This receptor was obtained from a human donor with ulcerative colitis or Crohn's disease, or a healthy co-twin of an affected twin (not recorded which). Sequencing input: blood. The rearrangement links TRBV29-1 to TRBJ2-2; no DNA is available, so the TRBD1 call from TCRdb remains unchecked. The CDR3 reads CSANAGANTGELFF.